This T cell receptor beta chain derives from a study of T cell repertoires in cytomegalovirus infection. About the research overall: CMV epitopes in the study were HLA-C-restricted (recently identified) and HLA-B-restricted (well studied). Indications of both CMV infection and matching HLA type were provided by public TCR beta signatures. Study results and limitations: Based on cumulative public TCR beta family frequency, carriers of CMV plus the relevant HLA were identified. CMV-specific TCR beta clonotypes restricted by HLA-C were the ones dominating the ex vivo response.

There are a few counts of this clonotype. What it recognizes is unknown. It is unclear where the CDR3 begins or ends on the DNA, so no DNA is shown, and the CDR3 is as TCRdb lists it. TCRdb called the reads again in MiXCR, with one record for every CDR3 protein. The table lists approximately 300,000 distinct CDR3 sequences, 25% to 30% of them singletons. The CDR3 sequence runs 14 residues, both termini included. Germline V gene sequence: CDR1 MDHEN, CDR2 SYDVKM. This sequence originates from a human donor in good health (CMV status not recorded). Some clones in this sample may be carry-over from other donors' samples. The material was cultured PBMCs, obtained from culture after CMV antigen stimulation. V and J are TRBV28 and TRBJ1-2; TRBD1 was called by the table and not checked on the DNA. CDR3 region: CASSSSSGYYGYTF.